This T cell receptor beta chain stems from a study of vaccination and CD4 T cells after COVID-19. Study-level information: Median time from COVID diagnosis to post-COVID sampling was more than 95 days (35 to 161).

The treatment: approximately 9-day PBMC culture with coronavirus spike peptide pools or control peptides (ViraFEST assay). The study sequenced cultured CD4+ T cell DNA using the Oncomine TCR Beta short-read assay. Genomic DNA was drawn out of CD4+ T cells grown in culture. MiXCR, applied by TCRdb to the PCR reads, yields one record per CDR3 protein. The repertoire holds under 15,000 distinct CDR3 sequences, with approximately 74% as singletons. Germline CDR1 MNHEY, CDR2 SMNVEV (reference sequence). CDR3 size: 11 residues. Trimming stripped 3 bases from V and 6 bases from J, with 2 bases between. Comments on this clonotype: Its target is not known.

The sample consisted of CD4+ T cells from blood, cultured in vitro. This clonotype was sampled from a human donor who had recovered from COVID-19. The chain links TRBV27 to TRBJ2-2; no clear D gene. Here the CDR3 reads CASSFPGELFF. CDR3 nucleotide sequence: TGTGCCAGCAGTTTCCCCGGGGAGCTGTTTTTT.